The 21 T cell receptor beta chains below come from one sample, sequenced in a study of control samples from healthy donors and cancer patients. Data came from immunoSEQ multiplex PCR; TCRdb stores just in-frame clones and leaves some out. The sample totals about 210,000 clones. Sequenced input: blood. These TCRs come from a woman under 40 in good health.

The chain uses TRBV7-2 and TRBJ1-1; no clear D. Per the germline V gene, CDR1 is SGHTA and CDR2 is FQGNSA. The CDR3 length is 13 residues. Trimming stripped 4 bases from V and 7 bases from J, with 13 bases between. The CDR3 region is CASSSPAALEAFF. DNA of the CDR3: TGTGCCAGCAGCTCCCCCGCAGCCCTTGAAGCTTTCTTT.

The gene calls are TRBV7-8 and TRBJ2-2; TRBD2 matches at 8 bases. V lost 1 base, J lost 6 bases, and 7 bases stayed unmatched. This CDR3 comprises 16 residues. The V gene's germline CDR1 is SGHVS and CDR2 FQNEAQ. The DNA for the CDR3 is TGTGCCAGCAGCTTAGTAGGCGGGGGGTTCTCCGGGGAGCTGTTTTTT. Encoded protein: CASSLVGGGFSGELFF.

The chain uses TRBV5-8 and TRBJ1-2; unclear D gene. V was cut by 0 bases and J by 5 bases, with 11 bases left in between. Looked up from germline, CDR1 is SGHTS and CDR2 is YDEGEE. The CDR3 runs 14 residues. CDR3 coding DNA: TGTGCCAGCAGCTTGGCGTCGGCCGTTTATGGCTACACCTTC. Translation gives CASSLASAVYGYTF.

The chain carries TRBV2 and TRBJ1-1; the D is unclear. There are 13 residues in the CDR3. Germline values: CDR1 SNHLY, CDR2 FYNNEI. Between the trimmed V and J ends, which lost 5 bases and 8 bases, there was a span of 15 bases. CDR3 DNA: TGTGCCAGCAGTTCCGAACCGGGATTCGAAGCTTTCTTT. Amino acids: CASSSEPGFEAFF. Full variable domain (outside the CDR3, taken from reference TRBV2 and TRBJ1-1): EPEVTQTPSHQVTQMGQEVILRCVPISNHLYFYWYRQILGQKVEFLVSFYNNEISEKSEIFDDQFSVERPDGSNFTLKIRSTKLEDSAMYFCASSSEPGFEAFFGQGTRLTVV.

The chain uses TRBV7-9 and TRBJ1-2; TRBD1 aligns across 9 bases. Per the germline V gene, CDR1 is SEHNR and CDR2 is FQNEAQ (reference sequence). The CDR3 is 13 residues long. J gave up 8 bases and V 4 bases, and 5 bases lay outside the gene matches. The CDR3 coding sequence is TGTGCCAGCAGCTCAGGACAGGGGCGAGGCTACACCTTC. Translating gives CASSSGQGRGYTF.

The V and J genes are TRBV24-1 and TRBJ2-1; no firm D call. Germline CDR1 KGHDR, CDR2 SFDVKD. Trimming took off 4 bases at V and 8 bases at J, with 11 bases between the two ends. This CDR3 has 13 residues. CDR3 region: CATSEVGTDEQFF. The CDR3 coding sequence is TGTGCCACCAGTGAAGTAGGTACTGATGAGCAGTTCTTC.

This chain links TRBV5-1 with TRBJ1-4, with 9 bases identical to TRBD1. J lost 7 bases, V lost 0 bases, and 4 bases had no gene match. CDR3 length equals 15 residues. The germline gives CDR1 SGHRS, CDR2 YFSETQ. This CDR3 is CASSLGGQGIEKLFF. CDR3 bases: TGCGCCAGCAGCTTGGGAGGACAGGGGATTGAAAAACTGTTTTTT.

CDR3 nucleotide sequence: TGCGCCAGCAGCCAAGATACAGGGTCTGGGGCCAACGTCCTGACTTTC. It yields the protein CASSQDTGSGANVLTF. The J gene is TRBJ2-6, the V gene TRBV4-1, with D tentatively TRBD1 (6 bases). CDR1 MGHRA and CDR2 YSYEKL come from the germline V gene. The CDR3 has 16 residues. Trimming stripped 0 bases from V and 1 base from J, with 7 bases between.

V usage is TRBV7-9 and J usage is TRBJ2-5, with D tentatively TRBD1 or TRBD2 (5 bases each). This CDR3 has 15 residues. Deletions cut 2 bases from V and 0 bases from J, with 10 bases between. CDR1 SEHNR and CDR2 FQNEAQ come from the germline V gene (reference sequence). The CDR3 region has the DNA TGTGCCAGCAGCTTATTAGTGGGGGACCAAGAGACCCAGTACTTC. It is translated as CASSLLVGDQETQYF.

V is TRBV7-2 and J is TRBJ1-2; D uncertain. Per the germline V gene, CDR1 is SGHTA and CDR2 is FQGNSA. This CDR3 has 12 amino acids. V lost 1 base and J 5 bases, leaving 5 bases between the germline ends. The CDR3 nucleotides are TGTGCCAGCAGCTTAGGAGCGTATGGCTACACCTTC. Translating gives CASSLGAYGYTF.

V is TRBV19 and J is TRBJ1-6; 10 bases align to TRBD1. This CDR3 region has 14 residues. CDR1 and CDR2 (germline): LNHDA, SQIVND (reference sequence). J lost 10 bases, V lost 7 bases, and 7 bases had no gene match. CDR3 nucleotides: TGTGCCAGTACCCGGGACAGGGGTAGCTCACCCCTCCACTTT. Translated, it gives CASTRDRGSSPLHF.

The chain recombines TRBV6-5 with TRBJ1-5; D unresolved. The CDR3 loop spans 15 amino acids. V was trimmed by 7 bases and J by 2 bases, leaving 15 bases between them. The V gene's germline CDR1 is MNHEY and CDR2 SVGAGI. The CDR3 bases are TGTGCCAGCAAGCGGGGAGTTACGGGCAATCAGCCCCAGCATTTT. Translated, it gives CASKRGVTGNQPQHF.

This rearrangement joins TRBV29-1 to TRBJ2-7; D call uncertain. The CDR3 has 11 amino acids. Per the germline V gene, CDR1 is SQVTM and CDR2 is ANQGSEA. Between the trimmed V and J ends, which lost 4 bases and 6 bases, there was a span of 10 bases. CDR3 DNA: TGCAGCGTTGGAGGTCTCTCCGAGCAGTACTTC. It specifies CSVGGLSEQYF.

The gene calls are TRBV6-5 and TRBJ2-2, with 8 bases fitting TRBD2. Per germline, CDR1 MNHEY and CDR2 SVGAGI. The CDR3 is 15 amino acids. V was clipped by 7 bases and J by 4 bases; unmatched bases: 8. The CDR3 here is CASTLGLAVTGELFF. CDR3 nucleotide sequence: TGTGCCAGCACCCTTGGACTAGCAGTCACCGGGGAGCTGTTTTTT.

The chain has TRBV19 and TRBJ1-5, with D maybe TRBD1 (5 bases). The CDR3 consists of 14 residues. The germline V gene has CDR1 LNHDA and CDR2 SQIVND (reference sequence). Trimming pared 3 bases from V and 2 bases from J, leaving 8 bases between. The CDR3 sequence is CASSMGQGNQPQHF. The CDR3 DNA reads TGTGCCAGTAGTATGGGGCAGGGCAATCAGCCCCAGCATTTT.

The V gene is TRBV11-3, the J gene TRBJ2-1, with D possibly being TRBD2 (6 bases). The V and J ends lost 1 base and 5 bases respectively, with 15 bases between them. The germline V gene encodes CDR1 SGHNT and CDR2 YENEEA. The CDR3 has 16 amino acids. In DNA form, the CDR3 reads TGTGCCAGCAGCTTAGGGCAGGGAAGCGGGCACAATGAGCAGTTCTTC. Its translation is CASSLGQGSGHNEQFF.

The V call is TRBV28, the J call TRBJ1-2, with D uncertain. Germline V gene sequence: CDR1 MDHEN, CDR2 SYDVKM. Deletions cut 5 bases from V and 4 bases from J, with 20 bases between. This CDR3 region has 16 residues. The CDR3 loop reads CASSLTTRASAYGYTF. The CDR3, as DNA: TGTGCCAGCAGTCTTACGACCCGGGCTTCCGCCTATGGCTACACCTTC.

The rearrangement uses TRBV5-1 and TRBJ2-7; maybe TRBD1 (5 bases). Germline CDR1 SGHRS, CDR2 YFSETQ. The CDR3 spans 13 residues. V lost 4 bases, J lost 3 bases, and 11 bases lay in between. CDR3 sequence: CASSTGHDYEQYF. The CDR3 DNA reads TGCGCCAGCAGCACAGGACATGACTACGAGCAGTACTTC.

The chain recombines TRBV7-3 with TRBJ2-1, with TRBD1 identical over 8 bases. CDR3 length: 16 residues. The V gene end was trimmed by 2 bases and the J gene end by 5 bases; junction bases not matched to a gene: 8. The germline CDR1 and CDR2 sequences are SGHTA and FQGTGA. In DNA form, the CDR3 reads TGTGCCAGCAGCTTATCCGGGACAGGCGCTAACAATGAGCAGTTCTTC. It yields the protein CASSLSGTGANNEQFF.

This chain links TRBV2 with TRBJ2-5, with TRBD2 identical over 14 bases. The CDR3 runs 15 residues. With V trimmed by 6 bases and J by 4 bases, 4 bases remained unmatched. The germline V gene encodes CDR1 SNHLY and CDR2 FYNNEI. The CDR3 loop is CASRGTSGGLETQYF. CDR3 DNA sequence: TGTGCCAGCAGGGGGACTAGCGGGGGATTAGAGACCCAGTACTTC.

The V gene is TRBV6-2 or TRBV6-3, the J gene TRBJ2-2; 8 bases are shared with TRBD2. Germline V gene lookup returns CDR1 MNHEY and CDR2 SVGEGT. The ends lost 7 bases at V and 3 bases at J; junction bases unmatched: 7. This CDR3 contains 15 residues. The CDR3 DNA sequence: TGTGCCAGCATCCCCGGGGGGGTATACACCGGGGAGCTGTTTTTT. Translation gives CASIPGGVYTGELFF.